These 5 T cell receptor beta chains share one sample of origin, sequenced in a study of blood T cell repertoires in COVID-19. TCRdb's copy holds only in-frame clones and misses some; the assay was immunoSEQ multiplex PCR. The sample records fewer than 60,000 clones, over 75% being singletons. Material: peripheral blood. These receptors were obtained from a man in his 70s with active COVID-19.

V gene TRBV9 combines with J gene TRBJ2-1, with a possible D match to TRBD2 (6 bases). The CDR3 consists of 14 residues. CDR1 SGDLS and CDR2 YYNGEE come from the germline V gene. V gave up 6 bases and J gave up 6 bases, with 16 bases separating them. In DNA, the CDR3 is TGTGCCAGCATCCCCTCGGAGGGAGGCAATGAGCAGTTCTTC. Translation gives CASIPSEGGNEQFF.

V is TRBV27 and J is TRBJ1-3, with D possibly matching TRBD1 (5 bases). Trimming cost V 1 base and J 3 bases, with 22 bases left between them. The germline CDR1 and CDR2 sequences are MNHEY and SMNVEV (reference sequence). This CDR3 comprises 19 residues. The CDR3 DNA sequence: TGTGCCAGCAGTTTATTTTCCCCCCAAGGCAGGGTGGTTGGAAACACCATATATTTT. Translation gives CASSLFSPQGRVVGNTIYF.

The gene calls are TRBV3-1 (or the pseudogene TRBV3-2) and TRBJ1-1; D gene uncertain. The CDR3 contains 11 residues. The germline CDR1 and CDR2 sequences are LGHDT and YNNKEL (reference sequence). Trimming stripped 5 bases from V and 3 bases from J, with 4 bases between. Written as DNA, the CDR3 is TGTGCCAGCAGCATAGACACTGAAGCTTTCTTT. Protein sequence: CASSIDTEAFF.

The chain couples TRBV28 to TRBJ2-1, with 8 bases lining up with TRBD2. Losses at the gene ends were 7 bases for V and 3 bases for J; bases not matched to a gene: 8. The germline V gene has CDR1 MDHEN and CDR2 SYDVKM. The CDR3 has 15 amino acids. CDR3 amino acids: CASIEGRGVYNEQFF. The CDR3 nucleotides are TGTGCCAGCATCGAAGGGCGGGGGGTCTACAATGAGCAGTTCTTC.

The V and J genes are TRBV4-3 and TRBJ1-2; a possible D gene is TRBD1 (5 bases). Germline assignment: CDR1 LGHNA and CDR2 YSLEER. Trimming cost V 0 bases and J 2 bases, with 7 bases left between them. This CDR3 has 14 amino acids. CDR3 amino acids: CASSQESGNYGYTF. CDR3 nucleotides: TGCGCCAGCAGCCAAGAATCAGGGAACTATGGCTACACCTTC.